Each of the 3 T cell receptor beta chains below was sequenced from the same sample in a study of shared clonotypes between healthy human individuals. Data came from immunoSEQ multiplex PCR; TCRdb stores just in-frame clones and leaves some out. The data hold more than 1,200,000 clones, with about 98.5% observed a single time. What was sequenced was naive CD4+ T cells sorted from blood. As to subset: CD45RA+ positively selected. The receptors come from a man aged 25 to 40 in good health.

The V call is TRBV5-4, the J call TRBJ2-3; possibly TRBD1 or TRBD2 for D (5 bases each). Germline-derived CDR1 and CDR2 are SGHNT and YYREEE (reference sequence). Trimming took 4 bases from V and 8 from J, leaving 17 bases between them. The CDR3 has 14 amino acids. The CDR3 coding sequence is TGTGCCAGCAGCATCAAAGGGACCCGTGCTACGCAGTATTTT. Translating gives CASSIKGTRATQYF.

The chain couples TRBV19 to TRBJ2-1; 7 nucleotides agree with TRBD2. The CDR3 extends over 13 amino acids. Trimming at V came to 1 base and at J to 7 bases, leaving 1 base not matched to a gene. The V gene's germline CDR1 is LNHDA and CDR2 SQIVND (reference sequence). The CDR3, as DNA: TGTGCCAGTAGTATAGGGGGAGGGAATGAGCAGTTCTTC. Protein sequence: CASSIGGGNEQFF.

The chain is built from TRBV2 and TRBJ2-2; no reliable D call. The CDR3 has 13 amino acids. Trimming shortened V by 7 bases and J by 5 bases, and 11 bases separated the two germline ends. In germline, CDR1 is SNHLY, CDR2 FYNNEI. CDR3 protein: CASKREQTGELFF. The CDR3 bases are TGTGCCAGCAAACGCGAACAGACCGGGGAGCTGTTTTTT.